This is a list of T cell receptor beta chains from one sample in a study of cytomegalovirus exposure and HLA in healthy donors. Libraries were prepared by immunoSEQ multiplex PCR; TCRdb keeps only in-frame clonotypes and omits some of them. This sample has roughly 150,000 clones, with around two thirds found just once. The sequencing sample was made of PBMCs. All receptors come from a man between 25 and 39 years old in good health and CMV-seropositive. Both conserved end residues are part of each CDR3. Fields, in order: CDR3 protein, CDR3 DNA, D gene, J gene, V gene, clone size. D genes are given only for firm matches. The size of a clone is reported for some rows only, either as once, few or many, or as a class for expanded clones.

cdr3_aa: CAIRKGLNTEAFF
cdr3_nt: TGTGCCATTCGTAAGGGGCTGAACACTGAAGCTTTCTTT
d_call: NA
j_call: TRBJ1-1
v_call: TRBV10-3
clone_size: few

cdr3_aa: CASSHAPYSSGTEKNIQYF
cdr3_nt: TGCGCCAGCAGCCACGCACCATATTCTAGCGGGACCGAAAAAAACATTCAGTACTTC
d_call: TRBD2
j_call: TRBJ2-4
v_call: TRBV4-1
clone_size: NA

cdr3_aa: CASSSTGERTYEQYF
cdr3_nt: TGTGCCAGCAGTTCTACAGGGGAGAGGACCTACGAGCAGTACTTC
d_call: TRBD1
j_call: TRBJ2-7
v_call: TRBV28
clone_size: NA

cdr3_aa: CAWSVGIWAPQHF
cdr3_nt: TGTGCCTGGAGTGTAGGTATCTGGGCGCCCCAGCATTTT
d_call: NA
j_call: TRBJ1-5
v_call: TRBV30
clone_size: once

cdr3_aa: CATSSDPGQGAHSTDTQYF
cdr3_nt: TGTGCCACCAGCAGCGATCCGGGACAGGGGGCGCATTCCACAGATACGCAGTATTTT
d_call: TRBD1
j_call: TRBJ2-3
v_call: TRBV15
clone_size: NA

cdr3_aa: CSVQAYSGNTIYF
cdr3_nt: TGCAGCGTTCAGGCCTACTCTGGAAACACCATATATTTT
d_call: NA
j_call: TRBJ1-3
v_call: TRBV29-1
clone_size: NA

cdr3_aa: CAISPDREHEKLFF
cdr3_nt: TGTGCCATCAGCCCGGACAGGGAGCATGAAAAACTGTTTTTT
d_call: TRBD1
j_call: TRBJ1-4
v_call: TRBV10-3
clone_size: NA

cdr3_aa: CAWSAVTDTQYF
cdr3_nt: TGTGCCTGGAGTGCAGTCACAGATACGCAGTATTTT
d_call: NA
j_call: TRBJ2-3
v_call: TRBV30
clone_size: few

cdr3_aa: CASSLQGANYGYTF
cdr3_nt: TGTGCCAGCAGCTTGCAGGGGGCTAACTATGGCTACACCTTC
d_call: TRBD1
j_call: TRBJ1-2
v_call: TRBV5-4
clone_size: NA

cdr3_aa: CASSRGGHPTGEQYF
cdr3_nt: TGTGCCAGTAGTAGGGGGGGACACCCCACTGGGGAGCAGTACTTC
d_call: NA
j_call: TRBJ2-7
v_call: TRBV19
clone_size: NA

cdr3_aa: CAWSLPVPGNTIYF
cdr3_nt: TGTGCCTGGAGTTTACCGGTTCCCGGAAACACCATATATTTT
d_call: NA
j_call: TRBJ1-3
v_call: TRBV30
clone_size: NA

cdr3_aa: CASSTAGTNIQYF
cdr3_nt: TGTGCCAGCAGCACCGCCGGGACTAACATTCAGTACTTC
d_call: NA
j_call: TRBJ2-4
v_call: TRBV7-2
clone_size: NA

cdr3_aa: CASKGARSEQYF
cdr3_nt: TGCGCCAGCAAGGGGGCTCGTTCCGAGCAGTACTTC
d_call: TRBD1
j_call: TRBJ2-7
v_call: TRBV5-1
clone_size: NA

cdr3_aa: CATNRVYTEAFF
cdr3_nt: TGTGCCACAAACCGGGTCTACACTGAAGCTTTCTTT
d_call: NA
j_call: TRBJ1-1
v_call: TRBV2
clone_size: NA

cdr3_aa: CASSLSGRSYEQYF
cdr3_nt: TGTGCCAGCAGCCTCAGCGGGAGGTCCTACGAGCAGTACTTC
d_call: TRBD2
j_call: TRBJ2-7
v_call: TRBV28
clone_size: NA

cdr3_aa: CASSQEQRAYEQYF
cdr3_nt: TGTGCCAGCAGCCAAGAACAGAGAGCCTACGAGCAGTACTTC
d_call: NA
j_call: TRBJ2-7
v_call: TRBV4-2
clone_size: NA

cdr3_aa: CASSLYGTGNTYEQYF
cdr3_nt: TGTGCCAGCAGCTTGTATGGGACAGGGAACACCTACGAGCAGTACTTC
d_call: TRBD1
j_call: TRBJ2-7
v_call: TRBV5-8
clone_size: NA

cdr3_aa: CAFRARYSPLHF
cdr3_nt: TGTGCATTCAGGGCAAGGTATTCACCCCTCCACTTT
d_call: NA
j_call: TRBJ1-6
v_call: TRBV30
clone_size: once

cdr3_aa: CASSLSRVNTGELFF
cdr3_nt: TGTGCCAGCAGCTTAAGCAGGGTGAACACCGGGGAGCTGTTTTTT
d_call: NA
j_call: TRBJ2-2
v_call: TRBV13
clone_size: NA

cdr3_aa: CASSLGTDYNEKLFF
cdr3_nt: TGTGCCAGCAGTTTAGGTACAGATTATAATGAAAAACTGTTTTTT
d_call: NA
j_call: TRBJ1-4
v_call: TRBV28
clone_size: NA

cdr3_aa: CSVEGPGLAVEETQYF
cdr3_nt: TGCAGCGTTGAGGGGCCAGGACTAGCGGTAGAAGAGACCCAGTACTTC
d_call: TRBD2
j_call: TRBJ2-5
v_call: TRBV29-1
clone_size: NA

cdr3_aa: CASSEELTGSNEQFF
cdr3_nt: TGTGCCAGCAGTGAAGAACTGACAGGGAGTAATGAGCAGTTCTTC
d_call: TRBD1
j_call: TRBJ2-1
v_call: TRBV6-4
clone_size: NA

cdr3_aa: CSARPGGTNEKLFF
cdr3_nt: TGCAGCGCAAGGCCAGGGGGAACTAATGAAAAACTGTTTTTT
d_call: TRBD1
j_call: TRBJ1-4
v_call: TRBV29-1
clone_size: NA

cdr3_aa: CAWTRGQGHEKLFF
cdr3_nt: TGTGCCTGGACCCGCGGACAGGGACATGAAAAACTGTTTTTT
d_call: TRBD1
j_call: TRBJ1-4
v_call: TRBV30
clone_size: NA

cdr3_aa: CASSENEETQYF
cdr3_nt: TGTGCCAGCAGTGAAAACGAGGAGACCCAGTACTTC
d_call: NA
j_call: TRBJ2-5
v_call: TRBV2
clone_size: few

cdr3_aa: CASSLTGTYEQYF
cdr3_nt: TGTGCCAGCAGCTTAACGGGTACCTACGAGCAGTACTTC
d_call: NA
j_call: TRBJ2-7
v_call: TRBV7-6
clone_size: NA